This is a list of T cell receptor beta chains from one sample in a study of blood T cells in healthy people across ages. TCRdb ran MiXCR on the 5' RACE reads and lists one entry per CDR3 protein. The sample carries 710,000 or so distinct CDR3 sequences, 22% recorded once. Sequences were obtained from blood. The receptors were gathered from a man between 65 and 85 years old in good health. The CDR3 runs from the conserved cysteine through the conserved F or W. D genes are given only for firm matches. The size of a clone is reported for some rows only, either as once, few or many, or as a class for expanded clones.

NA,TRBJ2-1,NA,TRBV5-1,CASSLEPVYNEQFF,TGCGCCAGCAGCTTGGAGCCAGTCTACAATGAGCAGTTCTTC
few,TRBJ1-1,TRBD1,TRBV18,CASSLSQGTPRGDTEAFF,TGTGCCAGCTCACTTTCACAGGGGACCCCGCGCGGGGACACTGAAGCTTTCTTT
few,TRBJ1-2,NA,TRBV25-1,CASSDRGGYGYTF,TGTGCCAGCAGTGACAGGGGAGGATATGGCTACACCTTC
NA,TRBJ2-2,NA,TRBV2,CASRTSGQTNTGELFF,TGTGCCAGCAGGACCTCAGGACAGACGAACACCGGGGAGCTGTTTTTT
NA,TRBJ2-4,NA,TRBV7-9,CASTPTVPKNIQYF,TGTGCCAGCACCCCAACCGTCCCCAAAAACATTCAGTACTTC
few,TRBJ2-5,NA,TRBV27,CASSLGGGWETQYF,TGTGCCAGCAGTTTAGGGGGGGGCTGGGAGACCCAGTACTTC
NA,TRBJ1-5,NA,TRBV28,CASSAPTGGQGQPQHF,TGTGCCAGCAGCGCGCCAACTGGGGGGCAGGGTCAGCCCCAGCATTTT
NA,TRBJ1-2,NA,TRBV6-5,CASSYSRRTYGYTF,TGTGCCAGCAGTTACTCGCGCCGAACCTATGGCTACACCTTC
few,TRBJ2-1,TRBD2,TRBV29-1,CSVGSGGDNEQFF,TGCAGCGTTGGGTCCGGGGGGGACAATGAGCAGTTCTTC
NA,TRBJ1-1,NA,TRBV5-1,CASSPGRRAGTEAFF,TGCGCCAGCAGCCCGGGTCGCAGGGCGGGTACTGAAGCTTTCTTT
few,TRBJ1-3,TRBD1,TRBV12-3/TRBV12-4,CASSPDRVTGNTIYF,TGTGCCAGCAGCCCGGACAGGGTGACAGGAAACACCATATATTTT
few,TRBJ2-2,TRBD1,TRBV7-8,CASSHPNRGAGELFF,TGTGCCAGCAGCCACCCGAACAGGGGAGCCGGGGAGCTGTTTTTT
few,TRBJ2-7,TRBD1,TRBV16,CASSLPGQGVNEQYF,TGTGCCAGCAGCCTACCGGGACAGGGTGTTAACGAGCAGTACTTC
NA,TRBJ2-3,NA,TRBV20-1,CSARDPVMGQYF,TGCAGTGCTAGAGATCCCGTGATGGGGCAGTATTTT
few,TRBJ2-7,TRBD1,TRBV9,CASSAADRGPSYEQYF,TGTGCCAGCAGCGCAGCCGACAGGGGGCCATCCTACGAGCAGTACTTC
few,TRBJ2-1,TRBD2,TRBV11-2,CASSTWTSRDEQFF,TGTGCCAGCAGCACTTGGACTAGCAGGGATGAGCAGTTCTTC
NA,TRBJ2-1,TRBD2,TRBV11-2,CASSLSGGFYYNEQFF,TGTGCCAGCAGCCTTAGCGGGGGATTCTACTACAATGAGCAGTTCTTC
NA,TRBJ2-7,NA,TRBV5-1,CASSSVLSYEQYF,TGCGCCAGCAGCTCGGTTTTGAGCTACGAGCAGTACTTC
few,TRBJ1-5,TRBD1,TRBV6-4,CASGPDRGNQPQHF,TGTGCCAGCGGCCCGGACAGGGGAAACCAGCCCCAGCATTTT
NA,TRBJ1-2,NA,TRBV27,CASSRNRSGYGYTF,TGTGCCAGCAGCCGTAATAGGTCGGGCTATGGCTACACCTTC
NA,TRBJ2-1,TRBD2,TRBV15,CAASRGAGGYNEQFF,TGTGCCGCCAGCAGAGGAGCGGGAGGGTACAATGAGCAGTTCTTC
few,TRBJ2-4,TRBD2,TRBV28,CASRPPGLAGGFKNIQYF,TGTGCCAGCAGACCCCCCGGACTAGCGGGGGGATTCAAAAACATTCAGTACTTC
few,TRBJ1-2,NA,TRBV6-6,CASGKSGGGYTF,TGTGCCAGCGGCAAAAGCGGAGGCGGCTACACCTTC
NA,TRBJ1-2,NA,TRBV7-2,CASSFDRRNGYTF,TGTGCCAGCAGTTTCGACAGGCGAAATGGCTACACCTTC
many,TRBJ2-7,NA,TRBV24-1,CATASKGGEQYF,TGTGCCACCGCCAGCAAGGGGGGCGAGCAGTACTTC
NA,TRBJ2-1,NA,TRBV24-1,CATSDFEGGHEQFF,TGTGCCACCAGTGATTTTGAAGGAGGTCATGAGCAGTTCTTC
NA,TRBJ2-1,NA,TRBV18,CASSPNLDNEQFF,TGTGCCAGCTCACCCAATCTAGACAATGAGCAGTTCTTC
once,TRBJ2-2,NA,TRBV5-1,CASSLLGVGELFF,TGCGCCAGCAGCTTGCTAGGGGTCGGGGAGCTGTTTTTT
few,TRBJ2-3,NA,TRBV4-1,CASSQVLRTLSTDTQYF,TGCGCCAGCAGCCAAGTCCTTAGGACACTCAGCACAGATACGCAGTATTTT
NA,TRBJ1-2,NA,TRBV20-1,CSAIGNDIGYGYTF,TGCAGTGCTATCGGAAATGACATCGGATATGGCTACACCTTC
few,TRBJ2-7,TRBD1,TRBV6-5,CASRQAGTGVLEQYF,TGTGCCAGCAGACAAGCAGGGACAGGGGTACTCGAGCAGTACTTC
few,TRBJ2-7,TRBD1,TRBV29-1,CSVEGQGQDHEQYF,TGCAGCGTTGAAGGTCAGGGACAGGACCACGAGCAGTACTTC
NA,TRBJ1-4,TRBD1,TRBV20-1,CSAKKTGNNEKLFF,TGCAGTGCTAAAAAGACAGGGAATAATGAAAAACTGTTTTTT
NA,TRBJ1-2,NA,TRBV18,CASSQGLQETGYTF,TGTGCCAGCTCACAAGGCTTACAGGAGACCGGCTACACCTTC
NA,TRBJ2-1,NA,TRBV20-1,CSASEVGGMHEQFF,TGCAGTGCCAGCGAGGTTGGCGGGATGCATGAGCAGTTCTTC
NA,TRBJ2-4,TRBD2,TRBV29-1,CSVSGLAGAHQNIQYF,TGCAGCGTCTCCGGACTAGCGGGAGCCCACCAGAACATTCAGTACTTC
NA,TRBJ2-5,NA,TRBV6-1,CASSAAMYQETQYF,TGTGCCAGCAGTGCAGCCATGTACCAAGAGACCCAGTACTTC
NA,TRBJ2-1,NA,TRBV12-3/TRBV12-4,CASTTPEGLDEQFF,TGTGCCAGCACTACCCCCGAGGGACTCGATGAGCAGTTCTTC
few,TRBJ1-1,NA,TRBV10-3,CATLDSSNTEAFF,TGTGCCACTCTGGACAGTAGTAACACTGAAGCTTTCTTT
NA,TRBJ2-3,TRBD2,TRBV12-3/TRBV12-4,CASSQDPGLAGRGGTDTQYF,TGTGCCAGCAGTCAAGACCCGGGACTAGCGGGGAGAGGGGGCACAGATACGCAGTATTTT
NA,TRBJ1-2,NA,TRBV5-4,CASSLVFSGALNGYTF,TGTGCCAGCAGCTTGGTCTTTTCAGGGGCATTGAATGGCTACACCTTC
NA,TRBJ2-7,NA,TRBV12-3/TRBV12-4,CASTLTGKSYEQYF,TGTGCCAGCACCTTGACTGGGAAGTCATACGAGCAGTACTTC
once,TRBJ2-1,NA,TRBV18,CASSDYDEQFF,TGTGCCAGCTCAGACTACGATGAGCAGTTCTTC
NA,TRBJ2-1,NA,TRBV20-1,CSALGPLYNEQFF,TGCAGTGCCTTAGGCCCTCTCTACAATGAGCAGTTCTTC
NA,TRBJ1-5,NA,TRBV20-1,CSVEQGYNQPQHF,TGCAGCGTAGAACAGGGTTACAATCAGCCCCAGCATTTT
few,TRBJ1-2,TRBD1,TRBV28,CATLNPRGHGYTF,TGTGCCACCCTCAACCCCAGGGGGCACGGCTACACCTTC
NA,TRBJ1-6,NA,TRBV12-3/TRBV12-4,CASSFGQGGNSPLHF,TGTGCCAGCAGTTTCGGCCAGGGAGGAAATTCACCCCTCCACTTT
few,TRBJ2-3,TRBD1,TRBV3-1,CASSSTGGRIRTDTQYF,TGTGCCAGCAGTTCGACAGGGGGAAGGATTCGCACAGATACGCAGTATTTT
many,TRBJ2-7,TRBD2,TRBV6-6,CASSHSGRSSYEQYF,TGTGCCAGCAGTCACTCCGGGAGGAGCTCCTACGAGCAGTACTTC
NA,TRBJ2-4,NA,TRBV20-1,CSVFKGRTKNIQYF,TGCAGTGTTTTTAAGGGGCGGACCAAAAACATTCAGTACTTC
NA,TRBJ2-2,NA,TRBV3-1,CASSLGGIGELFF,TGTGCCAGCAGCCTCGGGGGCATCGGGGAGCTGTTTTTT
many,TRBJ1-2,NA,TRBV29-1,CSVGGGQSYGYTF,TGCAGCGTTGGTGGGGGCCAGAGCTATGGCTACACCTTC
NA,TRBJ1-2,TRBD1,TRBV7-9,CASSLEWDSSYGYTF,TGTGCCAGCAGCTTAGAGTGGGACAGCTCCTATGGCTACACCTTC
few,TRBJ2-3,TRBD2,TRBV20-1,CSASLRAGGPPDTQYF,TGCAGTGCTAGTCTCCGAGCGGGGGGGCCCCCAGATACGCAGTATTTT
NA,TRBJ2-7,NA,TRBV12-3/TRBV12-4,CASSFSPRQVHEQYF,TGTGCCAGCAGTTTCTCACCAAGACAGGTGCACGAGCAGTACTTC
few,TRBJ2-1,NA,TRBV29-1,CSVVASEAYNEQFF,TGCAGCGTTGTAGCCTCTGAGGCTTACAATGAGCAGTTCTTC